One and the same sample provided the 15 T cell receptor beta chains below, sequenced in a study of blood T cell repertoires in COVID-19. The assay was immunoSEQ multiplex PCR, and TCRdb's table has in-frame clones only and misses some. Altogether roughly 150,000 clones are present, under 80% being singletons, with the ten largest covering around 2.8%. Sequencing was carried out using peripheral blood. The receptors here all came from a man between 65 and 79 years old with acute or convalescent COVID-19.

The V gene is TRBV5-6, the J gene TRBJ1-2; the D gene is possibly TRBD1 (5 bases). The CDR3 runs to 15 residues. V lost 0 bases and J lost 2, with 11 bases in between. From germline, CDR1 is SGHDT and CDR2 YYEEEE. CDR3 coding DNA: TGTGCCAGCAGCTTGGTTGGGGCCTGGAACTATGGCTACACCTTC. Residues: CASSLVGAWNYGYTF. Combining the CDR3 with reference TRBV5-6 and TRBJ1-2 gives the whole variable domain DAGVTQSPTHLIKTRGQQVTLRCSPKSGHDTVSWYQQALGQGPQFIFQYYEEEERQRGNFPDRFSGHQFPNYSSELNVNALLLGDSALYLCASSLVGAWNYGYTFGSGTRLTVV.

The rearrangement joins TRBV9 to TRBJ2-2, with a weak D call TRBD1 (6 bases). The CDR3 is made up of 13 amino acids. In germline, CDR1 is SGDLS, CDR2 YYNGEE. The V end lost 6 bases, the J end lost 8 bases, and 14 bases lay between the germline ends. The CDR3 DNA reads TGTGCCAGCACAAAGGGACAAGTGGGGGAGCTGTTTTTT. It encodes CASTKGQVGELFF.

The CDR3 sequence: CASSHSGRVGETQYF. CDR3 nucleotides: TGTGCCAGCAGCCATAGCGGGAGGGTGGGGGAGACCCAGTACTTC. V gene TRBV7-2 combines with J gene TRBJ2-5; 11 bases are a match to TRBD2. CDR1 and CDR2 (germline): SGHTA, FQGNSA. The ends lost 5 bases at V and 5 bases at J; junction bases unmatched: 7. This CDR3 contains 15 residues.

This clone was recorded once. The J gene is TRBJ2-1, the V gene TRBV18, with TRBD2 as a possible D gene (7 bases). V was clipped by 0 bases and J by 6 bases, with 18 bases between them. CDR1 is KGHSH, CDR2 LQKENI, per germline. The CDR3 length is 17 residues. The CDR3: CASSPPTSAEGGNEQFF. The CDR3 DNA sequence: TGTGCCAGCTCACCACCTACTAGCGCCGAGGGGGGCAATGAGCAGTTCTTC.

This clone was found many times. The chain couples TRBV14 to TRBJ1-2; 8 bases line up with TRBD1. With V trimmed by 1 base and J by 8 bases, 6 bases remained unmatched. This CDR3 region has 14 residues. Per germline, CDR1 SGHDN and CDR2 FVKESK. The CDR3 spells CASSQAGGAGGYTF. The DNA for the CDR3 is TGTGCCAGCAGCCAAGCAGGGGGCGCAGGCGGCTACACCTTC.

This clone was recorded a few times. This chain joins TRBV30 and TRBJ1-5; no firm D call. From germline, CDR1 is GTSNPN and CDR2 SVGIG (reference sequence). With 2 bases removed from V and 6 bases from J, the gap between germline ends came to 17 bases. This CDR3 contains 15 residues. This CDR3 reads CAWSSDPGRTQPQHF. The CDR3 region has the DNA TGTGCCTGGAGTTCCGACCCGGGGAGGACTCAGCCCCAGCATTTT.

Remarks on this clone: The sample carries other DNA sequences with the same CDR3. The chain combines TRBV5-1 with TRBJ2-5, with TRBD2 matching 12 bases. The CDR3 is 15 amino acids. After removal of 3 bases from V and 2 bases from J, the junction contained 2 bases not matched to a gene. CDR1 is SGHRS and CDR2 is YFSETQ in the germline V gene. The CDR3 DNA is TGCGCCAGCAGCTCCGGGACTAGCGGGCAAGAGACCCAGTACTTC. This sequence encodes CASSSGTSGQETQYF.

CDR3 coding DNA: TGTGCCAGCAGCCCCTTGTCGGGCTATGGCTACACCTTC. Its translation: CASSPLSGYGYTF. This rearrangement joins TRBV6-5 to TRBJ1-2; no clear D. The CDR3 contains 13 residues. Germline assignment: CDR1 MNHEY and CDR2 SVGAGI. V was shortened by 6 bases and J by 4 bases, with 12 bases between the two germline ends.

This clone was observed a single time. This chain links TRBV5-1 with TRBJ2-1, with 9 bases identical to TRBD2. With V trimmed by 0 bases and J by 3 bases, 4 bases remained unmatched. In germline, CDR1 is SGHRS, CDR2 YFSETQ. The CDR3 is 16 amino acids. The CDR3 protein is CASSLVPSGDYNEQFF. The CDR3 bases are TGCGCCAGCAGCTTGGTTCCTAGCGGGGACTACAATGAGCAGTTCTTC.

In its sample, this clone was seen a few times. The chain uses TRBV21-1 and TRBJ1-5; the table's D call, TRBD1, has no DNA check behind it. TRBV21-1 corresponds to a pseudogene. The CDR3 contains 17 residues. This chain's CDR3 is CASSKRGTGGYNQPQHF. The CDR3 DNA sequence: TGTGCCAGCAGCAAACGGGGGACAGGGGGCTACAATCAGCCCCAGCATTTT.

V and J are TRBV5-6 and TRBJ1-1, with 9 bases aligning to TRBD1. Unmatched junction bases numbered 2, after V lost 0 bases and J lost 2 bases. Per the germline V gene, CDR1 is SGHDT and CDR2 is YYEEEE. This CDR3 contains 15 residues. The CDR3 protein is CASSLVGQGNTEAFF. The CDR3 region has the DNA TGTGCCAGCAGCTTGGTGGGACAGGGTAACACTGAAGCTTTCTTT.

This chain joins TRBV2 and TRBJ1-4; TRBD1 agrees at 8 bases. The CDR3 length is 14 residues. The germline CDR1 and CDR2 sequences are SNHLY and FYNNEI. V shed 4 bases, J shed 9 bases, and the junction held 7 bases outside the gene matches. CDR3 nucleotides: TGTGCCAGCAGTGGTACAGGGGGAACCCAAAAACTGTTTTTT. It specifies CASSGTGGTQKLFF.

This clone has a handful of counts. V gene TRBV4-2 combines with J gene TRBJ2-1, with 13 positions matching TRBD2. This CDR3 comprises 17 residues. The V gene end was trimmed by 3 bases and the J gene end by 5 bases; junction bases not matched to a gene: 7. Per germline, CDR1 LGHNA and CDR2 YNFKEQ. In DNA form, the CDR3 reads TGTGCCAGCAGCCAGATCTCCGGGACTAGCGGGAACAATGAGCAGTTCTTC. This codes for CASSQISGTSGNNEQFF.

V is TRBV28 and J is TRBJ1-5; TRBD1 might be the D (5 bases). This CDR3 region has 15 residues. The germline V and J ends were trimmed by 1 base and 5 bases, with 12 bases remaining between them. From germline, CDR1 is MDHEN and CDR2 SYDVKM. The CDR3 loop reads CASSLSDRFHQPQHF. The CDR3 DNA follows: TGTGCCAGCAGTTTATCCGACAGATTTCATCAGCCCCAGCATTTT.

The rearrangement joins TRBV5-4 to TRBJ1-4; 7 positions agree with TRBD1. Germline V gives CDR1 SGHNT, CDR2 YYREEE (reference sequence). This CDR3 region has 13 residues. After removal of 6 bases from V and 2 bases from J, the junction contained 1 base not matched to a gene. As DNA, the CDR3 is TGTGCCAGCAAACAGGGGACTAATGAAAAACTGTTTTTT. Protein product: CASKQGTNEKLFF.